The rows below give T cell receptor beta chains drawn from one sample of a study of T cell repertoires in aging, cancer and after chemotherapy. TCRdb called the multiplex PCR reads again in MiXCR, with one record for every CDR3 protein. The sample includes approximately 20,000 distinct CDR3 sequences, less than 45% of them seen just once. Sequencing was performed on blood. The receptors were sampled from a human donor with a solid tumor. CDR3s include the opening cysteine and the closing phenylalanine or tryptophan. The order of the fields is J gene, V gene, D gene, clone size, CDR3 DNA, CDR3 protein. The D gene is left open where the match is weak. Size is omitted from some rows. Given values are once, few, many or a class for expanded clones.

>TRBJ2-1|TRBV12-3/TRBV12-4|NA|few
TGTGCCAGCAGGGAGAAACTAGTCTTGTTACAGTTCTTC
CASREKLVLLQFF
>TRBJ2-5|TRBV19|NA|NA
TGTGCCAGTAGTATAGGGCTTTCCCAAGAGACCCAGTACTTC
CASSIGLSQETQYF
>TRBJ2-5|TRBV11-2|TRBD1|few
TGTGCCAGCACCATAAGGGGGCAGAGACAAGAGACCCAGTACTTC
CASTIRGQRQETQYF
>TRBJ1-1|TRBV11-1|NA|NA
TGTGCCAGCAGCTCCGACCTAAACACTGAAGCTTTCTTT
CASSSDLNTEAFF
>TRBJ2-5|TRBV29-1|TRBD2|medium-sized
TGCAGCGTTTTAGGCGGGAGTCGGCGGGAGACCCAGTACTTC
CSVLGGSRRETQYF
>TRBJ2-1|TRBV30|NA|few
TGTGCCTGGAGTGTCAAGCTCGGGGAGCAGTTCTTC
CAWSVKLGEQFF
>TRBJ1-3|TRBV18|NA|few
TGTGCCAGCTCACCGGGGCTTGGAAACACCATATATTTT
CASSPGLGNTIYF
>TRBJ2-7|TRBV5-1|NA|NA
TGCGCCAGCACCAATTATGGGTCCTACGAGCAGTACTTC
CASTNYGSYEQYF
>TRBJ1-1|TRBV11-1|NA|few
TGTGCCACCAAAGGCGGCACTGAAGCTTTCTTT
CATKGGTEAFF
>TRBJ1-4|TRBV24-1|NA|NA
TGTGCCACCAGTGACCCCCGGGGCACTAATGAAAAACTGTTTTTT
CATSDPRGTNEKLFF
>TRBJ2-1|TRBV15|TRBD2|few
TGTGCCACCAGCACACGGGGGGAGGGCCTTACAATTAATGAGCAGTTCTTC
CATSTRGEGLTINEQFF
>TRBJ2-5|TRBV11-2|TRBD2|NA
TGTGCCAGCAGCTTAGATCCGGTACTAGCGGGAGAAACCCAGTACTTC
CASSLDPVLAGETQYF
>TRBJ2-1|TRBV5-1|NA|NA
TGCGCCAGCAGCCCCCGGTCAGGGGACAATAATGAGCAGTTCTTC
CASSPRSGDNNEQFF
>TRBJ2-1|TRBV20-1|NA|NA
TGCAGTGCTCCCGAGACGGCCGCCTACAATGAGCAGTTCTTC
CSAPETAAYNEQFF
>TRBJ2-7|TRBV27|TRBD2|few
TGTGCCAGCAGTGCCACTAGCGGAGGTACCTACGAGCAGTACTTC
CASSATSGGTYEQYF
>TRBJ2-1|TRBV24-1|TRBD1|NA
TGTGCCACCAGTGATGCCGGGACAGGACTCTACAATGAGCAGTTCTTC
CATSDAGTGLYNEQFF
>TRBJ2-5|TRBV6-2/TRBV6-3|NA|NA
TGTGCCAGCAGTTACTCCTCAGCGGACCAAGAGACCCAGTACTTC
CASSYSSADQETQYF
>TRBJ2-1|TRBV29-1|TRBD1|medium-sized
TGCAGCGTTGCGGGACAGGGCGTCAACAATGAGCAGTTCTTC
CSVAGQGVNNEQFF
>TRBJ2-5|TRBV18|NA|NA
TGTGCCAGCTCACCCGGACACACACAAGAGACCCAGTACTTC
CASSPGHTQETQYF
>TRBJ1-2|TRBV5-1|NA|NA
TGCGCCAGCAGCTTGCACCGTTCGACGGGAAACTATGGCTACACCTTC
CASSLHRSTGNYGYTF
>TRBJ2-3|TRBV19|NA|few
TGTGCCAGTAGTATCCCTAGGACATACGCCGACGGAACAGATACGCAGTATTTT
CASSIPRTYADGTDTQYF
>TRBJ2-4|TRBV18|NA|NA
TGTGCCAGCTCACCAATACCCGGGTCCAACATTCAGTACTTC
CASSPIPGSNIQYF
>TRBJ2-2|TRBV10-3|TRBD2|NA
TGTGCCACCCAAGCGGGAGGGGGCACCGGGGAGCTGTTTTTT
CATQAGGGTGELFF
>TRBJ2-3|TRBV30|TRBD2|few
TGTGCCTGGACTCTAGCGGGTGCCCCAAGCACAGATACGCAGTATTTT
CAWTLAGAPSTDTQYF
>TRBJ1-1|TRBV20-1|NA|NA
TGCAGTGCTTACCGGGACACTAACACTGAAGCTTTCTTT
CSAYRDTNTEAFF
>TRBJ2-3|TRBV6-1|NA|NA
TGTGCCAGCAGTGAGTCGGCAGGGGTTAGCACAGATACGCAGTATTTT
CASSESAGVSTDTQYF
>TRBJ2-3|TRBV6-2/TRBV6-3|NA|NA
TGTGCCAGCAGTTACAGGGAGACAGATACGCAGTATTTT
CASSYRETDTQYF
>TRBJ1-1|TRBV5-6|NA|NA
TGTGCCAGCAGCGTAGGGACGGTGAACACTGAAGCTTTCTTT
CASSVGTVNTEAFF
>TRBJ1-4|TRBV23-1|NA|NA
TGCGCCAGCAGTCATTTGATGGGAAAACTGTTTTTT
CASSHLMGKLFF
>TRBJ1-2|TRBV19|NA|few
TGTGCCAGTACTCTCACGGGGAGTGGGGCCTATGGCTACACCTTC
CASTLTGSGAYGYTF
>TRBJ2-3|TRBV6-2/TRBV6-3|NA|few
TGTGCCAGCAGCAGGGAAAATACGCAGTATTTT
CASSRENTQYF
>TRBJ1-1|TRBV13|NA|NA
TGTGCCAGCAGCCCGCGGACCCCTGGGGGCACTGAAGCTTTCTTT
CASSPRTPGGTEAFF
>TRBJ2-3|TRBV30|TRBD2|few
TGTGCCTGGAGCTTGTTTAGCGGGGGCAAGTCAGATACGCAGTATTTT
CAWSLFSGGKSDTQYF
>TRBJ2-1|TRBV11-2|TRBD2|NA
TGTGCCAGCAGCTTAGTCCCGACTAGCGGTGTCAATGAGCAGTTCTTC
CASSLVPTSGVNEQFF
>TRBJ1-3|TRBV10-3|NA|NA
TGTGCCTCCTCCCCCGGTAGCTCTGGAAACACCATATATTTT
CASSPGSSGNTIYF
>TRBJ1-5|TRBV6-5|NA|NA
TGTGCCAGCAGTAGGGAAAGCAATCAGCCCCAGCATTTT
CASSRESNQPQHF
>TRBJ1-5|TRBV6-1|NA|NA
TGTGCCAGCAGGGGATATAGCAATCAGCCCCAGCATTTT
CASRGYSNQPQHF